Below, 29 T cell receptor beta chains from the same sample are listed, as sequenced in a study of T cells in Graves' hyperthyroidism and ophthalmopathy. There were TCR beta CDR3 regions amplified from RNA transcripts. Primed by the HTBI set, a first-round RT-PCR was run on the TCR CDR3. MiXCR was run by TCRdb on the multiplex PCR reads, yielding one entry per CDR3 protein. The sample shows 300,000 to 400,000 distinct CDR3 sequences, 20% to 25% of them seen only once. The specimen sequenced was blood. The receptor source for this set is a woman between 50 and 59 years old with Graves' hyperthyroidism.

The table lists this clonotype with many counts. CDR3 sequence (DNA): TGTGCCAGCAGCCCTACACTGCAGCACAATGAGCAGTTCTTC. It yields the protein CASSPTLQHNEQFF. The chain combines TRBV11-2 with TRBJ2-1, with D unclear. CDR3 length equals 14 residues. Germline CDR1 and CDR2: SGHAT and FQNNGV. Trimming cost V 5 bases and J 5 bases, with 13 bases left between them.

This clonotype was seen repeatedly, ten times or more. V gene TRBV27 combines with J gene TRBJ2-7, with D tentatively TRBD1 (6 bases). The CDR3 extends over 15 amino acids. V lost 6 bases and J lost 4, with 19 bases in between. Germline CDR1 is MNHEY and CDR2 is SMNVEV (reference sequence). The CDR3, as DNA: TGTGCCAGCAGCTATAGGACAGCTCTCGGATACGAGCAGTACTTC. It is translated as CASSYRTALGYEQYF.

This clonotype was observed a handful of times. V usage is TRBV7-2 and J usage is TRBJ1-5; D is perhaps TRBD1 (6 bases). The CDR3 is made up of 15 amino acids. Germline values: CDR1 SGHTA, CDR2 FQGNSA. V dropped 2 bases and J dropped 5 bases, with 13 bases sitting between them. DNA for the CDR3: TGTGCCAGCAGCTTACGCGGGACAAAAGATCAGCCCCAGCATTTT. It specifies CASSLRGTKDQPQHF.

This clonotype was detected many times. The rearrangement joins TRBV6-1 to TRBJ1-1; tentatively, D is TRBD1 (6 bases). Trimming took 6 bases from V and 10 from J, leaving 15 bases between them. The CDR3 totals 12 residues. CDR1 and CDR2 (germline): MNHNS, SASEGT. CDR3 amino acids: CASSDRQGAAFF. In DNA form, the CDR3 reads TGTGCCAGCAGCGACAGGCAGGGCGCAGCTTTCTTT.

Ten or more counts support this clonotype. This sequence joins TRBV2 and TRBJ1-1; no definite D call. The V end was cut by 7 bases, the J end by 1 base, with 16 bases between. CDR1 and CDR2 (germline): SNHLY, FYNNEI. The CDR3 has 15 amino acids. CDR3: CASTLEGMANTEAFF. The CDR3 nucleotides are TGTGCCAGCACCTTAGAAGGTATGGCGAACACTGAAGCTTTCTTT.

The rearrangement joins TRBV19 to TRBJ2-1, with D uncertain. CDR3 length equals 13 residues. Germline CDR1 and CDR2: LNHDA and SQIVND (reference sequence). Trimming removed 1 base from V and 9 bases from J, with 10 bases in between. The chain's CDR3 is CASSIGLKGEQFF. DNA for the CDR3: TGTGCCAGTAGTATAGGTCTGAAAGGTGAGCAGTTCTTC.

This clonotype has at least ten counts. The V and J genes are TRBV28 and TRBJ2-7, with TRBD1 matching 9 bases. In germline, CDR1 is MDHEN, CDR2 SYDVKM. J gave up 4 bases and V 7 bases, and 5 bases lay outside the gene matches. This CDR3 region has 13 residues. The DNA of the CDR3 is TGTGCCAGCAAAGGACAGGGGCAGTACGAGCAGTACTTC. Translated: CASKGQGQYEQYF. Combining the CDR3 with reference TRBV28 and TRBJ2-7 gives the whole variable domain DVKVTQSSRYLVKRTGEKVFLECVQDMDHENMFWYRQDPGLGLRLIYFSYDVKMKEKGDIPEGYSVSREKKERFSLILESASTNQTSMYLCASKGQGQYEQYFGPGTRLTVT.

This clonotype was picked up a small number of times. CDR3 nucleotides: TGTGCCATCAGTGAGTCAGATGAGACCCAGTACTTC. Translated: CAISESDETQYF. The V call is TRBV10-3, the J call TRBJ2-5; D unresolved. The V gene lost 0 bases and the J gene lost 5 bases, with 4 bases spanning the gap. The germline CDR1 and CDR2 sequences are ENHRY and SYGVKD. This CDR3 has 12 amino acids.

This clonotype was picked up a small number of times. The V call is TRBV6-2 or TRBV6-3, the J call TRBJ2-7; D is unresolved. From germline, CDR1 is MNHEY and CDR2 SVGEGT. The CDR3 length is 16 residues. V was cut by 2 bases and J by 2 bases, with 16 bases left in between. In nucleotides, the CDR3 is TGTGCCAGCAGTTACCGTAACGGGTTCCCCCCCTACGAGCAGTACTTC. As protein: CASSYRNGFPPYEQYF.

The table lists this clonotype with many counts. J is TRBJ2-7 and V is TRBV12-3 or TRBV12-4, with TRBD2 matching over 11 bases. The CDR3 spans 17 residues. V lost 9 bases to trimming and J lost 1 base; unmatched junction nucleotides: 14. CDR3 sequence reads: CASLSGGLAGGSYEQYF. The CDR3 nucleotides read TGTGCCAGTCTTTCCGGCGGTTTAGCGGGAGGGTCCTACGAGCAGTACTTC.

This chain links TRBV3-1 with TRBJ2-1, with 7 bases fitting TRBD1. Germline CDR1 and CDR2: LGHDT and YNNKEL (reference sequence). The CDR3 is 15 residues long. V gave up 4 bases and J gave up 7 bases; unmatched junction bases: 10. This CDR3 reads CASSPDGTEGNEQFF. As DNA, the CDR3 is TGTGCCAGCAGCCCGGATGGGACAGAAGGGAATGAGCAGTTCTTC.

This clonotype came up many times. This chain connects TRBV5-1 to TRBJ2-7; 10 bases are a match to TRBD1. The CDR3 extends over 14 amino acids. Trimming at V came to 4 bases and at J to 4 bases, leaving 5 bases not matched to a gene. The germline CDR1 and CDR2 sequences are SGHRS and YFSETQ. Here the CDR3 reads CASSDRDRGYEQYF. Written as DNA, the CDR3 is TGCGCCAGCAGCGACCGGGACAGGGGTTACGAGCAGTACTTC. Complete variable domain (other parts from reference TRBV5-1 and TRBJ2-7): KAGVTQTPRYLIKTRGQQVTLSCSPISGHRSVSWYQQTPGQGLQFLFEYFSETQRNKGNFPGRFSGRQFSNSRSEMNVSTLELGDSALYLCASSDRDRGYEQYFGPGTRLTVT.

There are a few counts of this clonotype. This could be a read error, since a much larger clone is one nucleotide away. The chain combines TRBV19 with TRBJ1-1; 10 bases agree with TRBD1. Germline-derived CDR1 and CDR2 are LNHDA and SQIVND (reference sequence). Germline trimming cut 5 bases from V and 4 bases from J; bases unmatched to any gene: 10. The CDR3 extends over 16 amino acids. The CDR3 protein is CASSLGTGDMSTEAFF. The CDR3 DNA follows: TGTGCCAGTAGTCTCGGGACAGGGGACATGAGCACTGAAGCTTTCTTT.

This clonotype was seen many times. J is TRBJ2-3 and V is TRBV18, with 10 bases lining up with TRBD2. This CDR3 has 16 residues. Germline assignment: CDR1 KGHSH and CDR2 LQKENI. The junction had 1 base not matched to a gene; V was cut back by 0 bases and J by 1 base. CDR3 nucleotide sequence: TGTGCCAGCTCACCACCCCTAGCGGGAGGCACAGATACGCAGTATTTT. As protein: CASSPPLAGGTDTQYF.

This chain joins TRBV10-1 and TRBJ2-3; D is perhaps TRBD2 (5 bases). Trimming took 6 bases from V and 4 from J, leaving 8 bases between them. Germline values: CDR1 WNHNN, CDR2 SYGVQD (reference sequence). CDR3 length equals 12 residues. DNA for the CDR3: TGCGCCAGCAGAGGACTTTCAGATACGCAGTATTTT. It is translated as CASRGLSDTQYF.

There are many counts of this clonotype. The CDR3 reads CASSLDGGYGYTF. CDR3 nucleotide sequence: TGCGCCAGCAGCTTGGACGGGGGCTATGGCTACACCTTC. The chain links TRBV5-1 to TRBJ1-2; possibly TRBD1 for D (5 bases). The V gene's germline CDR1 is SGHRS and CDR2 YFSETQ. The CDR3 is 13 residues long. Trimming took 0 bases from V and 4 from J, leaving 7 bases between them.

The CDR3 region has the DNA TGTGCCAGCAGCCCGGGACAGTCTAGCACAGATACGCAGTATTTT. Translated, it gives CASSPGQSSTDTQYF. This chain connects TRBV5-6 to TRBJ2-3, with 7 bases that match TRBD1. The V gene end was trimmed by 4 bases and the J gene end by 0 bases; junction bases not matched to a gene: 5. The CDR3 has 15 residues. Germline V CDR1 and CDR2: SGHDT, YYEEEE.

This clonotype was recorded many times. V is TRBV7-2 and J is TRBJ2-6, with D possibly TRBD1 on 5 matching bases. This CDR3 has 14 residues. CDR1 SGHTA and CDR2 FQGNSA come from the germline V gene. Between the trimmed V and J ends, which lost 5 bases and 2 bases, there was a span of 7 bases. CDR3 sequence reads: CASSPGPGANVLTF. The CDR3 DNA reads as TGTGCCAGCAGCCCAGGGCCTGGGGCCAACGTCCTGACTTTC.

This clonotype was seen many times. The chain recombines TRBV20-1 with TRBJ2-1; 7 bases align to TRBD1. V was pared by 4 bases and J by 7 bases, with 4 bases of the junction left unmatched. The CDR3 runs 12 residues. The germline gives CDR1 DFQATT, CDR2 SNEGSKA (reference sequence). The CDR3 DNA reads as TGCAGTGCTAAATACAGGGGTAATGAGCAGTTCTTC. It is translated as CSAKYRGNEQFF.

This clonotype was counted ten times or more. This chain connects TRBV28 to TRBJ2-3; 8 bases map to TRBD2. From germline, CDR1 is MDHEN and CDR2 SYDVKM. After removal of 3 bases from V and 3 bases from J, the junction contained 5 bases not matched to a gene. This CDR3 spans 15 amino acids. This chain's CDR3 is CASSFGRGMTDTQYF. Here the CDR3 DNA reads TGTGCCAGCAGTTTCGGGAGGGGGATGACAGATACGCAGTATTTT.

This clonotype was detected a few times. This chain joins TRBV10-1 and TRBJ1-1, with D hard to call. The CDR3 runs 14 residues. Germline loops: CDR1 WNHNN, CDR2 SYGVQD (reference sequence). V lost 3 bases to trimming and J lost 4 bases, with 12 bases between them. CDR3 bases: TGCGCCAGCAGTGATAATTCTCCGGGCACTGAAGCTTTCTTT. It is translated as CASSDNSPGTEAFF.

This clonotype was seen at least ten times. The gene calls are TRBV2 and TRBJ1-6; D is undetermined. The CDR3 sequence is 16 residues long. V was clipped by 6 bases and J by 0 bases, with 12 bases between them. The germline V gene has CDR1 SNHLY and CDR2 FYNNEI. The CDR3 nucleotides are TGTGCCAGCAGCGCACGAGCGAGCTCCTATAATTCACCCCTCCACTTT. Encoded protein: CASSARASSYNSPLHF.

This clonotype showed up many times. The chain employs TRBV18 and TRBJ1-4; D gene ambiguous. This CDR3 region has 16 residues. V shed 6 bases and J shed 6 bases, with 20 bases lying between them. CDR1 is KGHSH, CDR2 LQKENI, per germline. In nucleotides, the CDR3 is TGTGCCAGCTCTCCTCAAGGTTCGGGAGGTGATGAAAAACTGTTTTTT. Residues: CASSPQGSGGDEKLFF.

In its sample, this clonotype was seen many times. The chain carries TRBV29-1 and TRBJ2-7; 8 bases are shared with TRBD1. After removal of 5 bases from V and 3 bases from J, the junction contained 3 bases not matched to a gene. Germline V CDR1 and CDR2: SQVTM, ANQGSEA. The CDR3 loop spans 12 amino acids. CDR3 bases: TGCAGCGTTTCGACAGGGGTCTACGAGCAGTACTTC. This sequence encodes CSVSTGVYEQYF.

In its sample, this clonotype was seen a few times. V gene TRBV9 combines with J gene TRBJ2-1; D uncertain. The CDR3 is 15 amino acids. The V gene lost 1 base and the J gene lost 0 bases, with 8 bases spanning the gap. Germline values: CDR1 SGDLS, CDR2 YYNGEE. CDR3 sequence: CASSVSSVSYNEQFF. The CDR3 region has the DNA TGTGCCAGCAGCGTAAGCAGCGTCTCCTACAATGAGCAGTTCTTC.

The chain has TRBV4-1 and TRBJ1-4; D perhaps matches TRBD1 (6 bases). V was trimmed by 5 bases and J by 5 bases, leaving 24 bases between them. The CDR3 is 18 amino acids. Germline V gene sequence: CDR1 MGHRA, CDR2 YSYEKL. The CDR3 nucleotides are TGCGCCAGCAGCAAAGTCGTTGCTCGGGACAAGAACAATGAAAAACTGTTTTTT. The encoded protein is CASSKVVARDKNNEKLFF.

The V gene is TRBV13, the J gene TRBJ2-3; 12 bases agree with TRBD2. CDR3 size: 15 residues. CDR1 is PRHDT and CDR2 is FYEKMQ in the germline V gene (reference sequence). With 5 bases clipped from V and 7 bases from J, the junction kept 7 bases outside the gene matches. The CDR3 sequence: CASSPITSGGYTQYF. For the CDR3, the DNA is TGTGCCAGCAGCCCCATAACTAGCGGGGGGTATACGCAGTATTTT. Variable domain in full (rest from reference TRBV13 and TRBJ2-3): AAGVIQSPRHLIKEKRETATLKCYPIPRHDTVYWYQQGPGQDPQFLISFYEKMQSDKGSIPDRFSAQQFSDYHSELNMSSLELGDSALYFCASSPITSGGYTQYFGPGTRLTVL.

This clonotype appeared a few times. The genes are TRBV19 and TRBJ1-5; D is unclear. The germline V gene has CDR1 LNHDA and CDR2 SQIVND (reference sequence). V was cut by 8 bases and J by 2 bases, with 7 bases left in between. This CDR3 comprises 12 residues. The DNA for the CDR3 is TGTGCCAGTCAGGCTGGCAATCAGCCCCAGCATTTT. Protein product: CASQAGNQPQHF. The whole variable domain, remainder taken from reference TRBV19 and TRBJ1-5, is DGGITQSPKYLFRKEGQNVTLSCEQNLNHDAMYWYRQDPGQGLRLIYYSQIVNDFQKGDIAEGYSVSREKKESFPLTVTSAQKNPTAFYLCASQAGNQPQHFGDGTRLSIL.

This clonotype showed up many times. V gene TRBV30 combines with J gene TRBJ2-2; perhaps TRBD1 as D (5 bases). Per the germline V gene, CDR1 is GTSNPN and CDR2 is SVGIG (reference sequence). Trimming pared 3 bases from V and 3 bases from J, leaving 11 bases between. The length of the CDR3 is 14 residues. CDR3 coding DNA: TGTGCCTGGAGGATAGGGGATTACACCGGGGAGCTGTTTTTT. Its protein is CAWRIGDYTGELFF.